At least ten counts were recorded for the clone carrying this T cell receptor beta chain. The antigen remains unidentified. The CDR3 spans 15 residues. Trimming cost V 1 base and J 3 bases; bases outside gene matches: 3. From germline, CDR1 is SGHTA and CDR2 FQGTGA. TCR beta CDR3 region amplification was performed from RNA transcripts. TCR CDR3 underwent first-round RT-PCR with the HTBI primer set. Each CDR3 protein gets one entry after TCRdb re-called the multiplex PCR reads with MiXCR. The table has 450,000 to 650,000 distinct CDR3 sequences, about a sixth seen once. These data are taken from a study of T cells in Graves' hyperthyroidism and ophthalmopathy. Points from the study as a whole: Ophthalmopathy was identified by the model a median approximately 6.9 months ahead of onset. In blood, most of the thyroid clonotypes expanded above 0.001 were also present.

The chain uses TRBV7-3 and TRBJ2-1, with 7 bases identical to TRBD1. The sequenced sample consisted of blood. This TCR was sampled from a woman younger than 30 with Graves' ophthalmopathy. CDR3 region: CASSLIGTDYNEQFF. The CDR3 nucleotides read TGTGCCAGCAGCTTAATTGGGACAGACTACAATGAGCAGTTCTTC.